This TCR beta chain appears in the sequencing data of a study of shared clonotypes between healthy human individuals. Looking at the study overall: Per donor, CD8 memory used one plate, CD8 naive used two, CD4 memory used three and CD4 naive used three. Overall study findings and caveats: Generation probabilities of non-shared clonotypes were lower (relative to those shared by all four donors). The researchers took only blood, and tissue repertoires probably look different.

The CDR3 length is 17 residues. Germline CDR1 and CDR2: SEHNR and FQNEAQ (reference sequence). V was cut by 3 bases and J by 8 bases, with 25 bases left in between. Naive CD8 isolation took CD45RO-negative cells positively selected for CCR7 and excluded terminally differentiated effector memory CD45RA+ cells. There were no recent acute infections or vaccinations among the donors, who were healthy HIV-negative adults. Here immunoSEQ multiplex PCR was the method, and the copy in TCRdb shows in-frame clones only, minus some. Among 600,000 or so clones listed, roughly 98% were seen once. In regard to this clone: Its target is unknown.

This clonotype was sampled from a man younger than 45 in good health. Specimen: naive CD8+ T cells sorted from blood. This chain uses TRBV7-9 with TRBJ1-2; D unresolved. The CDR3 is CASSFSLRVGGKEGYTF. The DNA for the CDR3 is TGTGCCAGCAGCTTCTCGCTGAGGGTGGGAGGAAAAGAGGGCTACACCTTC.